This entry is about one T cell receptor (beta chain). Its antigen is still unknown. This entry belongs to a study of shared clonotypes between healthy human individuals. Turning to the study itself: Used for every donor were three CD4 naive, three CD4 memory, two CD8 naive and one CD8 memory plate.

Positive CCR7 selection of CD45RO-negative cells yielded the naive CD8 cells, and terminally differentiated effector memory CD45RA+ cells were excluded. Study-wide findings and caveats: Memory subsets generally showed lower estimated richness than naive subsets. Measured sharing among donors was expected to vary with sequencing depth.

Profiled with immunoSEQ multiplex PCR; TCRdb holds only in-frame clones, not every one. Among 550,000 to 750,000 clones listed, about 91% were seen once. The length of the CDR3 is 15 residues. Looked up from germline, CDR1 is MNHEY and CDR2 is SMNVEV (reference sequence). The ends were cut back, 6 bases at V and 0 bases at J, with 11 bases in the middle. V usage is TRBV27 and J usage is TRBJ2-2; D is uncertain. The sequenced material came from naive CD8+ T cells sorted from blood. This receptor was taken from a young man in good health. CDR3 nucleotide sequence: TGTGCCAGCAGCACTCCCGCAGCGAACACCGGGGAGCTGTTTTTT. Its protein is CASSTPAANTGELFF.